Following are 14 T cell receptor beta chains from one sample sequenced in a study of CD8 T cells in Susac syndrome. RNA in amounts of roughly 0.5 to 1 ug was reverse transcribed with random hexamers. TCRdb independently ran MiXCR on the immunoSEQ multiplex PCR reads; one entry per CDR3 protein. Among 150,000 or so distinct CDR3 sequences listed, around 94% were seen once. Material: CD4+ T cells from PBMCs. These receptors originate from a human donor in good health.

The rearrangement links TRBV7-2 to TRBJ2-1; D gene unclear. This CDR3 region has 12 residues. V gave up 1 base and J gave up 12 bases, with 10 bases separating them. Per germline, CDR1 SGHTA and CDR2 FQGNSA. CDR3 amino acids: CASSLERDGQFF. The CDR3 nucleotides read TGTGCCAGCAGCTTAGAAAGGGATGGGCAGTTCTTC.

The J gene is TRBJ2-1, the V gene TRBV6-2 or TRBV6-3, with 7 bases matching TRBD2. The V segment lost 5 bases and the J segment 0 bases; nucleotides outside the gene matches: 7. CDR1 is MNHEY and CDR2 is SVGEGT in the germline V gene. The CDR3 is made up of 16 amino acids. The CDR3 bases are TGTGCCAGCAGTCTCCTAGCGGACCCCTCCTACAATGAGCAGTTCTTC. Its translation: CASSLLADPSYNEQFF.

This clonotype was seen only once. The genes are TRBV12-3 or TRBV12-4 and TRBJ2-1; D possibly corresponds to TRBD2 (6 bases). The CDR3 length is 14 residues. V lost 0 bases, J lost 6 bases, and 9 bases lay in between. The CDR3: CASSLARGPNEQFF. Written as DNA, the CDR3 is TGTGCCAGCAGTTTAGCGCGGGGTCCCAATGAGCAGTTCTTC.

The V gene is TRBV3-1, the J gene TRBJ2-7; D is unresolved. Trimming left V 1 base short and J 2 bases short, with 12 bases between. Germline assignment: CDR1 LGHDT and CDR2 YNNKEL (reference sequence). CDR3 size: 15 residues. CDR3 bases: TGTGCCAGCAGCCAAGCGATGCCAATTACCTACGAGCAGTACTTC. Protein: CASSQAMPITYEQYF.

The genes are TRBV28 and TRBJ2-7; possible D gene TRBD1, 5 bases. The CDR3 is made up of 12 amino acids. The ends were cut back, 4 bases at V and 3 bases at J, with 7 bases in the middle. Germline CDR1 reads MDHEN; CDR2 reads SYDVKM. CDR3 nucleotide sequence: TGTGCCAGCAGTTCGACAGTCTACGAGCAGTACTTC. Translated: CASSSTVYEQYF.

This clonotype showed up just a few times. CDR3 in DNA: TGCAGCGTTGAGGGGGGGGAGGAGACCCAGTACTTC. Encoded protein: CSVEGGEETQYF. The chain is built from TRBV29-1 and TRBJ2-5, with 7 positions matching TRBD2. The germline V gene encodes CDR1 SQVTM and CDR2 ANQGSEA. The CDR3 covers 12 residues. The V and J ends lost 3 bases and 5 bases, in that order; junction bases with no gene match: 3.

J is TRBJ2-5 and V is TRBV12-3 or TRBV12-4; D is unresolved. V lost 6 bases and J lost 3, with 20 bases in between. This CDR3 contains 16 residues. The CDR3, as DNA: TGTGCCAGCAGCCCGAGTCCTGGGAATGGAAAAGAGACCCAGTACTTC. Residues: CASSPSPGNGKETQYF.

This clonotype has more than one count but fewer than ten. J is TRBJ1-5 and V is TRBV28; D is uncertain. This CDR3 spans 12 amino acids. V was cut by 1 base and J by 5 bases, with 3 bases left in between. CDR1 is MDHEN and CDR2 is SYDVKM in the germline V gene. CDR3 coding DNA: TGTGCCAGCAGTTTATATGATCAGCCCCAGCATTTT. Translated, it gives CASSLYDQPQHF.

This chain connects TRBV15 to TRBJ1-1, with D unresolved. V was clipped by 0 bases and J by 3 bases, with 11 bases between them. This CDR3 is built from 15 residues. Per the germline V gene, CDR1 is LNHNV and CDR2 is YYDKDF (reference sequence). The CDR3 bases are TGTGCCACCAGCAGAGATTCCCGGTCGGACACTGAAGCTTTCTTT. Amino acid sequence: CATSRDSRSDTEAFF.

This clonotype was observed a few times. The CDR3 region is CASSLDRGGEQFF. The CDR3 DNA follows: TGTGCCAGCAGTCTCGACAGGGGGGGAGAGCAGTTCTTC. The chain has TRBV3-1 and TRBJ2-1; 9 positions agree with TRBD1. The CDR3 is made up of 13 amino acids. V gave up 6 bases and J gave up 10 bases; unmatched junction bases: 7. The germline V gene encodes CDR1 LGHDT and CDR2 YNNKEL (reference sequence).

The gene calls are TRBV25-1 and TRBJ2-7, with 9 bases fitting TRBD1. The J segment lost 2 bases and the V segment lost 3 bases, leaving 5 bases of the junction unmatched. CDR1 is MGHDK and CDR2 is SYGVNS in the germline V gene. The CDR3 runs to 15 residues. The CDR3 sequence is CASSDGTGIPYEQYF. DNA of the CDR3: TGTGCCAGCAGTGACGGGACAGGGATTCCCTACGAGCAGTACTTC.

With respect to this clonotype: The junction does not match germline at one end; this may be a read error. This chain joins TRBV7-7 and TRBJ1-1; 8 bases are a match to TRBD1. Looked up from germline, CDR1 is SSHAT and CDR2 is FNYEAQ (reference sequence). The CDR3 spans 14 residues. The CDR3, as DNA: TGTGCTAGCACCTTAACAGGGGGGAACACTGAAGCTTTCTTT. The encoded protein is CASTLTGGNTEAFF. The entire variable domain, with the rest obtained from reference TRBV7-7 and TRBJ1-1, is as follows: GAGVSQSPRYKVTKRGQDVTLRCDPISSHATLYWYQQALGQGPEFLTYFNYEAQPDKSGLPSDRFSAERPEGSISTLTIQRTEQRDSAMYRCASTLTGGNTEAFFGQGTRLTVV.

The chain links TRBV15 to TRBJ2-2; weak D call: TRBD2 (5 bases). Deletions cut 5 bases from V and 3 bases from J, with 13 bases between. The CDR3 runs 15 residues. Germline CDR1 LNHNV, CDR2 YYDKDF (reference sequence). The CDR3 sequence: CATSRGAVDTGELFF. In DNA, the CDR3 is TGTGCCACCAGCCGCGGAGCGGTGGACACCGGGGAGCTGTTTTTT.

J is TRBJ2-1 and V is TRBV5-1, with 8 bases aligning to TRBD1. Germline loops: CDR1 SGHRS, CDR2 YFSETQ. CDR3 size: 14 residues. Germline trimming cut 4 bases from V and 8 bases from J; bases unmatched to any gene: 8. Here the CDR3 DNA reads TGCGCCAGCAGCCGGACAGGGTCTTCGGATGAGCAGTTCTTC. It specifies CASSRTGSSDEQFF.